Listed here are 30 T cell receptor beta chains from one sample, sequenced in a study of T cell repertoires in cytomegalovirus infection. No antigen has been identified for these receptors. TCRdb called the reads again in MiXCR, with one record for every CDR3 protein. The sample carries under 150,000 distinct CDR3 sequences, more than 20% recorded once. Source material: PBMCs, sequenced either directly or after in vitro stimulation (not recorded which). The receptor set was obtained from a human donor in good health (CMV status not recorded). Some clones in this sample may be carry-over from other donors' samples.

The chain couples TRBV6-1 to TRBJ2-1, with D possibly TRBD1 on 5 matching bases. Trimming stripped 7 bases from V and 5 bases from J, with 9 bases between. Germline V gives CDR1 MNHNS, CDR2 SASEGT. This CDR3 comprises 12 residues. DNA for the CDR3: TGTGCCAGCACCGCAGGGCACAATGAGCAGTTCTTC. It encodes CASTAGHNEQFF.

The chain links TRBV18 to TRBJ2-3; 8 bases line up with TRBD2. The ends lost 3 bases at V and 5 bases at J; junction bases unmatched: 7. CDR3 length equals 15 residues. Germline-derived CDR1 and CDR2 are KGHSH and LQKENI. The CDR3 bases are TGTGCCAGCTCACCGAAGCGGGAGTGGCAAGATACGCAGTATTTT. Its translation: CASSPKREWQDTQYF.

This chain links TRBV6-2 or TRBV6-3 with TRBJ2-1; D gene unclear. Trimming pared 6 bases from V and 6 bases from J, leaving 12 bases between. The CDR3 totals 13 residues. Germline V gives CDR1 MNHEY, CDR2 SVGEGT. CDR3 nucleotides: TGTGCCAGCAGCGGCGGCCCCGTCAATGAGCAGTTCTTC. It codes for CASSGGPVNEQFF.

This chain joins TRBV6-5 and TRBJ2-1; 8 bases match TRBD2. The CDR3 length is 19 residues. Germline V gene data show CDR1 as MNHEY and CDR2 as SVGAGI. Trimming removed 5 bases from V and 7 bases from J; junction bases left unmatched: 22. The CDR3 protein is CASSAGGDPGTRVWNEQFF. In DNA, the CDR3 is TGTGCCAGCAGTGCCGGGGGAGACCCCGGGACTAGGGTGTGGAATGAGCAGTTCTTC.

This chain connects TRBV5-3 to TRBJ2-5; 7 positions agree with TRBD2. TRBV5-3 is marked as an open reading frame, function uncertain. The CDR3 has 15 amino acids. V dropped 8 bases and J dropped 5; count of bases not matched to a gene: 15. This CDR3 reads CASSLPGRDGETQYF. The CDR3 DNA is TGTGCCAGCAGCCTCCCAGGGAGGGATGGCGAGACCCAGTACTTC.

The V and J genes are TRBV24-1 and TRBJ2-1; 8 bases agree with TRBD1. CDR1 is KGHDR, CDR2 SFDVKD, per germline. This CDR3 is built from 15 residues. Unmatched junction bases numbered 7, after V lost 1 base and J lost 9 bases. CDR3 residues: CATSDFTAGGVEQFF. CDR3 bases: TGTGCCACCAGTGATTTCACAGCAGGGGGCGTTGAGCAGTTCTTC.

V is TRBV5-6 and J is TRBJ2-2, with a tentative D call TRBD1 (6 bases). CDR3 length: 16 amino acids. With 1 base removed from V and 6 bases from J, the gap between germline ends came to 16 bases. The V gene's germline CDR1 is SGHDT and CDR2 YYEEEE. The DNA for the CDR3 is TGTGCCAGCAGCTTGATCGTCACTAGGGGGTCCGGGGAGCTGTTTTTT. It encodes CASSLIVTRGSGELFF.

V and J are TRBV29-1 and TRBJ2-3; D remains ambiguous. This CDR3 is 12 amino acids long. Germline V gene sequence: CDR1 SQVTM, CDR2 ANQGSEA. V lost 2 bases and J lost 3, with 6 bases in between. The CDR3 sequence is CSVERETDTQYF. As DNA, the CDR3 is TGCAGCGTTGAAAGGGAAACAGATACGCAGTATTTT.

This chain joins TRBV5-5 and TRBJ1-1; no clear D. Germline lookup yields CDR1 SGHKS and CDR2 YYEKEE (reference sequence). CDR3 length: 16 residues. The V end was cut by 0 bases, the J end by 4 bases, with 16 bases between. CDR3 DNA: TGTGCCAGCAGCTTGGAGGCCGGATACCTGGGCACTGAAGCTTTCTTT. It encodes CASSLEAGYLGTEAFF.

This clonotype showed up many times. This chain uses TRBV2 with TRBJ2-5; 7 bases are a match to TRBD2. CDR1 and CDR2 (germline): SNHLY, FYNNEI. This CDR3 contains 14 residues. Unmatched junction bases numbered 4, after V lost 3 bases and J lost 3 bases. In DNA, the CDR3 is TGTGCCAGCAGTGACCTAGCGGAGAAAGAGACCCAGTACTTC. This gives the protein CASSDLAEKETQYF.

This chain joins TRBV20-1 and TRBJ1-1, with D perhaps TRBD1 (5 bases). V shed 1 base and J shed 9 bases, with 12 bases lying between them. Germline-derived CDR1 and CDR2 are DFQATT and SNEGSKA (reference sequence). This CDR3 is 12 amino acids long. CDR3 sequence reads: CSARAGALKAFF. The CDR3 DNA reads TGCAGTGCTAGAGCCGGGGCCCTGAAAGCTTTCTTT.

The V and J genes are TRBV7-2 and TRBJ2-1; D gene uncertain. The germline V and J ends were trimmed by 4 bases and 9 bases, with 13 bases remaining between them. Germline CDR1 is SGHTA and CDR2 is FQGNSA. The CDR3 runs 13 residues. The CDR3 sequence: CASSSQQRGEQFF. The CDR3 DNA follows: TGTGCCAGCAGCTCTCAACAGCGAGGTGAGCAGTTCTTC.

The chain recombines TRBV7-2 with TRBJ1-2, with 8 nucleotides matching TRBD1. Germline values: CDR1 SGHTA, CDR2 FQGNSA. The length of the CDR3 is 15 residues. V trimming: 4 bases; J trimming: 7 bases; junction bases outside the gene matches: 11. The CDR3 loop reads CASSSTTLQGAGYTF. The CDR3 DNA follows: TGTGCCAGCAGCTCGACTACCCTCCAGGGGGCTGGCTACACCTTC.

This clonotype was found a few times. The genes are TRBV29-1 and TRBJ2-7, with 10 bases identical to TRBD2. CDR1 and CDR2 (germline): SQVTM, ANQGSEA. V was clipped by 1 base and J by 2 bases; unmatched bases: 20. CDR3 length: 20 residues. The CDR3 here is CSVEVHGAGLAGVSTYEQYV. The CDR3 DNA reads as TGCAGCGTTGAAGTCCATGGGGCGGGGCTAGCGGGAGTTTCCACCTACGAGCAGTACGTC.

The chain recombines TRBV11-2 with TRBJ1-1; D is perhaps TRBD1 (6 bases). The V gene's germline CDR1 is SGHAT and CDR2 FQNNGV. The CDR3 contains 17 residues. V shed 2 bases and J shed 1 base, with 17 bases lying between them. The CDR3 DNA sequence: TGTGCCAGCAGCTTAAAGTGGGGGAAGGGGGAGAACACTGAAGCTTTCTTT. Protein: CASSLKWGKGENTEAFF.

This clonotype was counted at least ten times. CDR3 loop: CASSLDRNQPQHF. CDR3 coding DNA: TGTGCCAGCAGCCTAGACAGAAATCAGCCCCAGCATTTT. This chain links TRBV7-2 with TRBJ1-5, with D possibly TRBD1 on 5 matching bases. The germline V gene encodes CDR1 SGHTA and CDR2 FQGNSA. The length of the CDR3 is 13 residues. Trimming left V 5 bases short and J 4 bases short, with 9 bases between.

This chain joins TRBV7-6 and TRBJ1-6; TRBD1 is a possible D gene (6 bases). CDR3 length equals 16 residues. CDR1 is SGHVS and CDR2 is FNYEAQ in the germline V gene. V was pared by 3 bases and J by 0 bases, with 9 bases between. The CDR3 bases are TGTGCCAGCAGCTTGTGGGGGGCCTCCTATAATTCACCCCTCCACTTT. Protein: CASSLWGASYNSPLHF.

The rearrangement joins TRBV11-2 to TRBJ2-5; D tentatively fits TRBD1 or TRBD2 (6 bases each). The CDR3 contains 15 residues. Between the trimmed V and J ends, which lost 6 bases and 5 bases, there was a span of 19 bases. Germline CDR1 reads SGHAT; CDR2 reads FQNNGV. CDR3 amino acids: CASRRGASASETQYF. The DNA of the CDR3 is TGTGCCAGCAGAAGGGGGGCTAGCGCCTCGGAGACCCAGTACTTC.

In this sample, this clonotype turned up many times. The gene calls are TRBV12-5 and TRBJ2-1; 7 bases align to TRBD1. The V segment lost 7 bases and the J segment 2 bases; nucleotides outside the gene matches: 8. This CDR3 is built from 15 residues. CDR1 and CDR2 (germline): LGHNT, FRNRAP. CDR3 in amino acids: CASAPDRVPYNEQFF. The CDR3 nucleotides read TGTGCTAGTGCCCCCGACAGGGTTCCCTACAATGAGCAGTTCTTC.

At least ten counts were recorded for this clonotype. This sequence joins TRBV12-3 or TRBV12-4 and TRBJ1-2, with 9 bases lining up with TRBD1. This CDR3 region has 13 residues. V shed 6 bases and J 8 bases; nucleotides not matched to a gene: 7. CDR3 nucleotides: TGTGCCAGCAGCCGGAGGACAGGGGAAGGCTACACCTTC. Translating it yields CASSRRTGEGYTF.

This chain joins TRBV6-2 or TRBV6-3 and TRBJ2-7; D is ambiguous. Trimming took off 4 bases at V and 6 bases at J, with 13 bases between the two ends. The V gene's germline CDR1 is MNHEY and CDR2 SVGEGT. The CDR3 runs to 13 residues. The CDR3 here is CASSSVTAREQYF. Here the CDR3 DNA reads TGTGCCAGCAGTTCCGTGACCGCACGCGAGCAGTACTTC.

This clonotype showed up many times. The chain combines TRBV7-2 with TRBJ2-1; either TRBD1 or TRBD2 may supply D (5 bases each). The CDR3 consists of 14 residues. Trimming removed 2 bases at V and 8 bases at J, with 13 bases between. Germline-derived CDR1 and CDR2 are SGHTA and FQGNSA. The CDR3, as DNA: TGTGCCAGCAGCTTACGGCCGGGACGCGATGAGCAGTTCTTC. This encodes CASSLRPGRDEQFF. The full variable domain, its missing parts supplied by reference TRBV7-2 and TRBJ2-1, is GAGVSQSPSNKVTEKGKDVELRCDPISGHTALYWYRQSLGQGLEFLIYFQGNSAPDKSGLPSDRFSAERTGGSVSTLTIQRTQQEDSAVYLCASSLRPGRDEQFFGPGTRLTVL.

The V gene is TRBV6-6, the J gene TRBJ1-2; maybe TRBD1 (6 bases). Trimming left V 6 bases short and J 6 bases short, with 14 bases between. Germline loops: CDR1 MNHNY, CDR2 SVGAGI (reference sequence). The CDR3 extends over 13 amino acids. The DNA for the CDR3 is TGTGCCAGCAGCTACAGGGTTCGGGATGGCTACACCTTC. Protein sequence: CASSYRVRDGYTF.

Here the CDR3 reads CASSEGTGSGNTIYF. The CDR3 region has the DNA TGTGCCAGCAGTGAAGGGACCGGCTCTGGAAACACCATATATTTT. The rearrangement uses TRBV2 and TRBJ1-3; D is ambiguous. This CDR3 contains 15 residues. V lost 1 base and J lost 0, with 7 bases in between. From germline, CDR1 is SNHLY and CDR2 FYNNEI.

This clonotype was detected many times. The rearrangement uses TRBV6-1 and TRBJ1-1, with 8 bases fitting TRBD1. CDR1 is MNHNS, CDR2 SASEGT, per germline. The CDR3 spans 15 residues. The V segment lost 2 bases and the J segment 4 bases; nucleotides outside the gene matches: 6. CDR3 sequence (DNA): TGTGCCAGCAGTGAAATACCCGACAGGGGCACTGAAGCTTTCTTT. Translated: CASSEIPDRGTEAFF.

The V gene is TRBV7-2, the J gene TRBJ2-5; D possibly uses TRBD1 or TRBD2 (5 bases each). This CDR3 has 13 residues. The germline V gene has CDR1 SGHTA and CDR2 FQGNSA. Trimming took 5 bases from V and 4 from J, leaving 11 bases between them. CDR3 residues: CASSQLGVETQYF. CDR3 nucleotides: TGTGCCAGCAGCCAACTAGGGGTAGAGACCCAGTACTTC.

This rearrangement joins TRBV28 to TRBJ1-2, with TRBD1 identical over 8 bases. J was trimmed by 8 bases and V by 1 base; bases with no gene match: 6. Germline lookup yields CDR1 MDHEN and CDR2 SYDVKM. This CDR3 region has 14 residues. The CDR3 loop is CASSLLRQGAGYTF. The CDR3, as DNA: TGTGCCAGCAGTTTATTGAGGCAGGGGGCAGGCTACACCTTC.

V and J are TRBV10-2 and TRBJ1-2, with 10 bases aligning to TRBD1. CDR3 length: 15 amino acids. Germline-derived CDR1 and CDR2 are WSHSY and SAAADI. After removal of 4 bases from V and 6 bases from J, the junction contained 8 bases not matched to a gene. The CDR3 DNA is TGCGCCAGCAGTGTAATGGCCGGGACAGGGGATGGCTACACCTTC. This sequence encodes CASSVMAGTGDGYTF.

This clonotype occurred many times. The chain couples TRBV12-3 or TRBV12-4 to TRBJ2-7; 8 positions match TRBD2. This CDR3 is 16 amino acids long. V dropped 5 bases and J dropped 0; count of bases not matched to a gene: 9. This CDR3 is CASSRATSGSSYEQYF. The CDR3 DNA reads as TGTGCCAGCAGTCGGGCAACTAGCGGATCCTCCTACGAGCAGTACTTC.

The V and J genes are TRBV20-1 and TRBJ1-2; 10 bases agree with TRBD1. CDR3 length: 15 residues. Germline V gene lookup returns CDR1 DFQATT and CDR2 SNEGSKA (reference sequence). The junction had 12 bases not matched to a gene; V was cut back by 3 bases and J by 8 bases. The CDR3 DNA reads as TGCAGTGCTAGTACCCGGGACAGGGGATATAGAGGCTACACCTTC. This codes for CSASTRDRGYRGYTF.